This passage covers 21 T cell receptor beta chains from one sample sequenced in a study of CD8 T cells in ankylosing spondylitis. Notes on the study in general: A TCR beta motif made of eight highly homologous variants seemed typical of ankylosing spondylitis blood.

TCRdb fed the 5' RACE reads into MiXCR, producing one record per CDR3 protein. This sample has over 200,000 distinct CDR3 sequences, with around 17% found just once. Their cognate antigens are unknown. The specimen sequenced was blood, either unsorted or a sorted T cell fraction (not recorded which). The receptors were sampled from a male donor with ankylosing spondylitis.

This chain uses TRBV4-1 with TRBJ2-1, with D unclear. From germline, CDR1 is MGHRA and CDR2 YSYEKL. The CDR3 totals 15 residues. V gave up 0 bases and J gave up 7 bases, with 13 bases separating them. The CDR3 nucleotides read TGCGCCAGCAGCCAAGATAGGCAGCAAAGGAATGAGCAGTTCTTC. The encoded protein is CASSQDRQQRNEQFF.

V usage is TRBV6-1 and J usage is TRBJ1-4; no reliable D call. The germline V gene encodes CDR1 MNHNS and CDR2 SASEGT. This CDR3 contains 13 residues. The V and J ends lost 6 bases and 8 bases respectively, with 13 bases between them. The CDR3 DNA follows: TGTGCCAGCAGGGGGTACCTCAGGGAAAAACTGTTTTTT. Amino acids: CASRGYLREKLFF.

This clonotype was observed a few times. CDR3 DNA: TGCAGCGTTCCCCAAGTCACGGGGAGCTATGGCTACACCTTC. Amino acids: CSVPQVTGSYGYTF. V is TRBV29-1 and J is TRBJ1-2, with D hard to call. Germline loops: CDR1 SQVTM, CDR2 ANQGSEA. Trimming removed 5 bases from V and 4 bases from J, with 17 bases in between. This CDR3 is 14 amino acids long. The full variable domain, its missing parts supplied by reference TRBV29-1 and TRBJ1-2, is SAVISQKPSRDICQRGTSLTIQCQVDSQVTMMFWYRQQPGQSLTLIATANQGSEATYESGFVIDKFPISRPNLTFSTLTVSNMSPEDSSIYLCSVPQVTGSYGYTFGSGTRLTVV.

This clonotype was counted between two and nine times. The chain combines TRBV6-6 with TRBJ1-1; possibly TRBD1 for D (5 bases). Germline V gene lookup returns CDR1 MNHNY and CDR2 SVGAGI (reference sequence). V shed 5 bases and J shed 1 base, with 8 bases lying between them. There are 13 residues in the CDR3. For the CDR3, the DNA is TGTGCCAGCAGTCACGGGGCGAACACTGAAGCTTTCTTT. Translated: CASSHGANTEAFF.

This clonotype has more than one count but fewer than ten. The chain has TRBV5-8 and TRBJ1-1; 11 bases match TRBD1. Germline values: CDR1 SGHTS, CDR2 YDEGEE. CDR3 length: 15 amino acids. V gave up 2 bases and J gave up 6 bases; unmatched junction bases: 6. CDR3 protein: CASSFQGQGGPEAFF. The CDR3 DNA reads TGTGCCAGCAGCTTCCAGGGACAGGGGGGTCCTGAAGCTTTCTTT.

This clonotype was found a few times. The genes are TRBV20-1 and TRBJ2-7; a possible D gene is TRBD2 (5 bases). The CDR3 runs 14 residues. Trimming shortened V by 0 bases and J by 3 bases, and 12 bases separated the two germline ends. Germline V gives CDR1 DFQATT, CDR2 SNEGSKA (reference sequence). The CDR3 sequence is CSARDTESGYEQYF. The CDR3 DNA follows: TGCAGTGCTAGAGATACAGAGAGCGGCTACGAGCAGTACTTC.

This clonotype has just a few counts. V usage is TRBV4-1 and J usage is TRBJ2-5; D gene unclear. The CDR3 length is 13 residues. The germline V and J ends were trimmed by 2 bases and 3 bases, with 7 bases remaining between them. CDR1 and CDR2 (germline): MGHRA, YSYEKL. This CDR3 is CASSQRSEETQYF. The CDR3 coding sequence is TGCGCCAGCAGCCAACGATCAGAAGAGACCCAGTACTTC.

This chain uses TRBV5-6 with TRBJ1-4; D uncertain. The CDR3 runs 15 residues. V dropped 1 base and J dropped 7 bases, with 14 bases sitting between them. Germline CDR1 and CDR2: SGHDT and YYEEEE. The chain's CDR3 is CASSLIRGASEKLFF. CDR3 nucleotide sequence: TGTGCCAGCAGCTTGATTCGCGGAGCTTCTGAAAAACTGTTTTTT.

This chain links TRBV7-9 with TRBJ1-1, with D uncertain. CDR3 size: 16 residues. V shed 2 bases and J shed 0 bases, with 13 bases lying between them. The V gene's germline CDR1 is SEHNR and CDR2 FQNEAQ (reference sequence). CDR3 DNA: TGTGCCAGCAGCTTATCGGGAGTCGGAATGAACACTGAAGCTTTCTTT. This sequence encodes CASSLSGVGMNTEAFF.

CDR3 sequence (DNA): TGTGCCAGCAGTTCGATTGGACTAGCGGGATATATCGAGCAGTACTTC. It yields the protein CASSSIGLAGYIEQYF. The chain links TRBV6-2 or TRBV6-3 to TRBJ2-7; 12 bases are a match to TRBD2. V dropped 4 bases and J dropped 6; count of bases not matched to a gene: 10. The CDR3 covers 16 residues. Germline values: CDR1 MNHEY, CDR2 SVGEGT.

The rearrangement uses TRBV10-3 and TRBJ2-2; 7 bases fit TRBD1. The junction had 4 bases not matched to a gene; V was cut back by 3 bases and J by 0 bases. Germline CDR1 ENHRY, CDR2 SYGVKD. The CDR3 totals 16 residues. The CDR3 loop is CAISESDRANTGELFF. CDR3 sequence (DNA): TGTGCCATCAGTGAATCCGACAGGGCGAACACCGGGGAGCTGTTTTTT.

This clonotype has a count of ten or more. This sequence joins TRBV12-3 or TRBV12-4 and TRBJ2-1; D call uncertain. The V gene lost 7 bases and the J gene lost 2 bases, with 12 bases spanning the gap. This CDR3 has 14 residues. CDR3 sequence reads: CASTNSAAYNEQFF. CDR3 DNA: TGTGCCAGCACAAACTCCGCGGCCTACAATGAGCAGTTCTTC.

The CDR3 region has the DNA TGTGCCAGCCAAGGGCAGGACTATAGCAATCAGCCCCAGCATTTT. Amino acids: CASQGQDYSNQPQHF. This chain uses TRBV21-1 with TRBJ1-5. TRBV21-1 counts as a pseudogene. The CDR3 covers 15 residues.

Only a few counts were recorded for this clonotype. The CDR3 here is CSVTQGDRGLREAFF. The CDR3 bases are TGCAGCGTTACTCAGGGGGACAGGGGGCTGAGAGAAGCTTTCTTT. This chain links TRBV29-1 with TRBJ1-1, with 12 bases aligning to TRBD1. V lost 5 bases, J lost 8 bases, and 12 bases stayed unmatched. The germline V gene has CDR1 SQVTM and CDR2 ANQGSEA. This CDR3 region has 15 residues. Combining the CDR3 with reference TRBV29-1 and TRBJ1-1 gives the whole variable domain SAVISQKPSRDICQRGTSLTIQCQVDSQVTMMFWYRQQPGQSLTLIATANQGSEATYESGFVIDKFPISRPNLTFSTLTVSNMSPEDSSIYLCSVTQGDRGLREAFFGQGTRLTVV.

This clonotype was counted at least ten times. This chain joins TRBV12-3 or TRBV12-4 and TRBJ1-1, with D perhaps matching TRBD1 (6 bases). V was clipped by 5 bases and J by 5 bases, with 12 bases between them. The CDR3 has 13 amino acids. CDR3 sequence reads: CASSAGASTEAFF. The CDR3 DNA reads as TGTGCCAGCAGTGCAGGGGCGAGTACTGAAGCTTTCTTT.

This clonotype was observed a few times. The CDR3 loop is CSAMGGLAEISYEQYF. In DNA, the CDR3 is TGCAGTGCTATGGGGGGACTAGCCGAAATCTCCTACGAGCAGTACTTC. This sequence joins TRBV20-1 and TRBJ2-7; 9 nucleotides match TRBD2. This CDR3 spans 16 amino acids. Trimming at V came to 4 bases and at J to 0 bases, leaving 10 bases not matched to a gene. Germline assignment: CDR1 DFQATT and CDR2 SNEGSKA (reference sequence).

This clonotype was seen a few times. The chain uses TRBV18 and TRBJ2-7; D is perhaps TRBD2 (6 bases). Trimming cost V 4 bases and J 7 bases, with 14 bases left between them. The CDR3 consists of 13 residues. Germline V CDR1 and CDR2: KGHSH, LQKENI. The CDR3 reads CASSHPGDLEQYF. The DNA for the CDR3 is TGTGCCAGCTCACACCCGGGAGATTTAGAGCAGTACTTC. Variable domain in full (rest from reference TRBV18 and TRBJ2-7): NAGVMQNPRHLVRRRGQEARLRCSPMKGHSHVYWYRQLPEEGLKFMVYLQKENIIDESGMPKERFSAEFPKEGPSILRIQQVVRGDSAAYFCASSHPGDLEQYFGPGTRLTVT.

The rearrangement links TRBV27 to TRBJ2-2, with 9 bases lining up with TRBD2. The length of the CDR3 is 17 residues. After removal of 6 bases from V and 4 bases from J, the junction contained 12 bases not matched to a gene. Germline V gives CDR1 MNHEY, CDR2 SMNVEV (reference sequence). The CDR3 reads CASRHAGGALITGELFF. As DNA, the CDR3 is TGTGCCAGCAGGCACGCGGGGGGGGCACTAATCACCGGGGAGCTGTTTTTT.

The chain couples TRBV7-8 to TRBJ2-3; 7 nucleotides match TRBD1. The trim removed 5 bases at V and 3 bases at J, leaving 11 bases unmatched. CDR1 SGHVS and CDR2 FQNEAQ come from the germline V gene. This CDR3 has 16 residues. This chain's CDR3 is CASSPIKDRNTDTQYF. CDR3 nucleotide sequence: TGTGCCAGCAGCCCTATAAAGGACAGGAATACAGATACGCAGTATTTT.

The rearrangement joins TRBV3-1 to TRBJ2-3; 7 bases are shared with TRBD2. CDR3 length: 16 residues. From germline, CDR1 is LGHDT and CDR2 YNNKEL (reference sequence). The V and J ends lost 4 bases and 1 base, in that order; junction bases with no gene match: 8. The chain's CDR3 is CASSPSFLAGTDTQYF. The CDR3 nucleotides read TGTGCCAGCAGCCCGTCGTTTCTAGCGGGCACAGATACGCAGTATTTT.

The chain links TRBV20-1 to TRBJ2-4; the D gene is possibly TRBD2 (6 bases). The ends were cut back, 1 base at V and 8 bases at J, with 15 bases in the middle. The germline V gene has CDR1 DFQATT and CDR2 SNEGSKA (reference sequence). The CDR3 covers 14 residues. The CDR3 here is CSARAPSAPYIQYF. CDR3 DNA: TGCAGTGCTAGAGCTCCTAGCGCCCCATACATTCAGTACTTC.